Described below is a single T cell receptor beta chain sequence and its context. Its antigen is not known. Eight reactions per sample, run separately, yielded cDNA. Template switching appended UMIs that held a 6-nucleotide sample barcode. Each CDR3 protein gets one entry in TCRdb, which reprocessed the 5' RACE reads and gives no DNA. The repertoire shows roughly 150,000 distinct CDR3 sequences; the top ten hold approximately 3%. This sample stems from a study of monozygotic twins with inflammatory bowel disease. The study, taken as a whole, reports: By inverse Simpson index, TCRbeta diversity was lower in IBD patients than in healthy co-twins.

The germline V gene encodes CDR1 SGHTA and CDR2 FQGNSA. The CDR3 length is 15 residues. This receptor was taken from a human donor with ulcerative colitis or Crohn's disease, or a healthy co-twin of an affected twin (not recorded which). Sequenced material: blood. The V call is TRBV7-2, the J call TRBJ2-1. The CDR3: CASSPLRFNYNEQFF.